The next 19 T cell receptor beta chains were all read from a single sample in a study of T cells after yellow fever vaccination. TCRdb fed the 5' RACE reads into MiXCR, producing one record per CDR3 protein. The sample has 340,000 or so distinct CDR3 sequences, roughly an eighth seen once. The specimen comprised CD4+ T cells sorted from PBMCs, sampled 15 days after the yellow fever booster vaccination. Every receptor here comes from a man between 18 and 35 years old who received the YFV17D yellow fever vaccine.

The chain has TRBV20-1 and TRBJ1-2; possible D gene TRBD1, 5 bases. Looked up from germline, CDR1 is DFQATT and CDR2 is SNEGSKA (reference sequence). Trimming left V 0 bases short and J 4 bases short, with 15 bases between. The CDR3 spans 15 residues. CDR3 amino acids: CSARDQGRERYGYTF. CDR3 sequence (DNA): TGCAGTGCTAGAGATCAGGGCAGGGAGCGCTATGGCTACACCTTC.

In this sample, this clonotype turned up a few times. V is TRBV6-5 and J is TRBJ2-7; 10 nucleotides line up with TRBD1. The CDR3 covers 14 residues. V shed 6 bases and J 1 base; nucleotides not matched to a gene: 3. CDR1 is MNHEY and CDR2 is SVGAGI in the germline V gene. CDR3 residues: CASRQGQGSYEQYF. The CDR3 DNA is TGTGCCAGCAGACAGGGACAGGGGTCCTACGAGCAGTACTTC.

V usage is TRBV20-1 and J usage is TRBJ1-1, with TRBD1 matching 9 bases. Germline V gene sequence: CDR1 DFQATT, CDR2 SNEGSKA (reference sequence). Trimming took 6 bases from V and 5 from J; bases not matched to a gene: 7. The CDR3 sequence is 13 residues long. The CDR3 sequence: CSATTGGFTEAFF. In DNA form, the CDR3 reads TGCAGTGCCACGACAGGGGGTTTTACTGAAGCTTTCTTT.

The rearrangement links TRBV11-1 to TRBJ2-2; 9 bases match TRBD1. The CDR3 covers 15 residues. V gave up 8 bases and J gave up 4 bases; unmatched junction bases: 8. Germline lookup yields CDR1 SGHAT and CDR2 FQDESV (reference sequence). CDR3 amino acids: CASGDRGIGTGELFF. The DNA of the CDR3 is TGTGCCAGCGGCGACAGGGGGATCGGCACCGGGGAGCTGTTTTTT.

This clonotype was seen many times. The chain combines TRBV7-2 with TRBJ1-1; D gene ambiguous. The CDR3 is 15 residues long. The V gene lost 5 bases and the J gene lost 0 bases, with 13 bases spanning the gap. Looked up from germline, CDR1 is SGHTA and CDR2 is FQGNSA. The CDR3 is CASSGRFGMNTEAFF. CDR3 DNA: TGTGCCAGCAGCGGCAGGTTTGGCATGAACACTGAAGCTTTCTTT.

This rearrangement joins TRBV7-3 to TRBJ1-1, with 8 positions matching TRBD1. V lost 5 bases, J lost 6 bases, and 11 bases stayed unmatched. This CDR3 has 15 residues. Germline CDR1 is SGHTA and CDR2 is FQGTGA. The CDR3 is CASSLRTGTDAEAFF. The CDR3 DNA reads as TGTGCCAGCAGCCTCAGGACAGGGACTGATGCTGAAGCTTTCTTT.

The chain couples TRBV4-2 to TRBJ2-3; D possibly corresponds to TRBD2 (7 bases). The germline gives CDR1 LGHNA, CDR2 YNFKEQ. The V end lost 0 bases, the J end lost 0 bases, and 16 bases lay between the germline ends. The CDR3 covers 18 residues. CDR3 residues: CASSQDAVKGGSTDTQYF. CDR3 bases: TGTGCCAGCAGCCAAGATGCTGTGAAGGGGGGGAGCACAGATACGCAGTATTTT.

This clonotype was observed a handful of times. The chain recombines TRBV2 with TRBJ2-5; a possible D gene is TRBD2 (7 bases). The germline gives CDR1 SNHLY, CDR2 FYNNEI. V shed 3 bases and J shed 7 bases, with 15 bases lying between them. The CDR3 has 14 amino acids. The CDR3 nucleotides are TGTGCCAGCAGTGAGAGTGTGGGAGGGGGGACCCAGTACTTC. It translates to CASSESVGGGTQYF.

Points on this clonotype: A read error may be the cause here, since a much bigger clone is one base away. This chain connects TRBV20-1 to TRBJ1-1; 8 positions match TRBD1. Germline CDR1 and CDR2: DFQATT and SNEGSKA (reference sequence). CDR3 length equals 15 residues. The CDR3: CCAPSAGGVGTEAFF. Written as DNA, the CDR3 is TGCTGTGCCCCCTCCGCAGGGGGCGTGGGCACTGAAGCTTTCTTT.

In this sample, this clonotype turned up many times. J is TRBJ2-6 and V is TRBV4-3; D remains ambiguous. Deletions cut 1 base from V and 2 bases from J, with 3 bases between. From germline, CDR1 is LGHNA and CDR2 YSLEER. This CDR3 contains 14 residues. The CDR3: CASSQGTGANVLTF. For the CDR3, the DNA is TGCGCCAGCAGCCAAGGGACTGGGGCCAACGTCCTGACTTTC.

The chain combines TRBV28 with TRBJ2-2; the D gene could be TRBD1 or TRBD2 (5 bases each). The CDR3 totals 13 residues. V was clipped by 6 bases and J by 7 bases, with 12 bases between them. The germline CDR1 and CDR2 sequences are MDHEN and SYDVKM. CDR3 in DNA: TGTGCCAGCAGCGGGACCACACGCGGGGAGCTGTTTTTT. Protein sequence: CASSGTTRGELFF.

J is TRBJ1-2 and V is TRBV19, with D hard to call. Trimming took off 3 bases at V and 1 base at J, with 6 bases between the two ends. Looked up from germline, CDR1 is LNHDA and CDR2 is SQIVND (reference sequence). This CDR3 contains 13 residues. CDR3 amino acids: CASSIGSNYGYTF. In DNA, the CDR3 is TGTGCCAGTAGTATTGGCAGTAACTATGGCTACACCTTC.

At least ten counts were recorded for this clonotype. The chain is built from TRBV10-3 and TRBJ2-3; the match to TRBD2 covers 12 bases. This CDR3 comprises 16 residues. J was trimmed by 8 bases and V by 6 bases; bases with no gene match: 12. The germline V gene has CDR1 ENHRY and CDR2 SYGVKD. The CDR3 DNA follows: TGTGCCATCAGCGGGACTAGCGGGTTATCAGGGGGTACGCAGTATTTT. The encoded protein is CAISGTSGLSGGTQYF.

The chain employs TRBV12-3 or TRBV12-4 and TRBJ2-1, with 11 bases that match TRBD2. The CDR3 runs to 17 residues. The V gene end was trimmed by 3 bases and the J gene end by 1 base; junction bases not matched to a gene: 5. The CDR3 is CASSFWLAGGSYNEQFF. The CDR3 nucleotides read TGTGCCAGCAGTTTTTGGCTAGCGGGGGGATCCTACAATGAGCAGTTCTTC.

This clonotype was observed a few times. The chain uses TRBV30 and TRBJ1-3; 7 bases align to TRBD1. V dropped 5 bases and J dropped 4; count of bases not matched to a gene: 2. Germline V CDR1 and CDR2: GTSNPN, SVGIG (reference sequence). The CDR3 covers 12 residues. The CDR3 is CAWGTAGNTIYF. DNA of the CDR3: TGTGCCTGGGGGACAGCAGGAAACACCATATATTTT.

This clonotype was observed at least ten times. The rearrangement links TRBV9 to TRBJ1-1; TRBD1 matches at 7 bases. There are 16 residues in the CDR3. The germline CDR1 and CDR2 sequences are SGDLS and YYNGEE. Trimming at V came to 2 bases and at J to 0 bases, leaving 7 bases not matched to a gene. This CDR3 is CASSVALGQLNTEAFF. Written as DNA, the CDR3 is TGTGCCAGCAGCGTCGCCCTGGGACAGCTGAACACTGAAGCTTTCTTT.

This clonotype appeared a few times. The rearrangement links TRBV5-1 to TRBJ2-5, with 11 bases matching TRBD1. This CDR3 comprises 15 residues. The germline CDR1 and CDR2 sequences are SGHRS and YFSETQ. With 0 bases clipped from V and 4 bases from J, the junction kept 2 bases outside the gene matches. The CDR3 is CASSLADRGPETQYF. Written as DNA, the CDR3 is TGCGCCAGCAGCTTGGCGGACAGGGGGCCAGAGACCCAGTACTTC.

This clonotype was seen ten or more times. The gene calls are TRBV5-6 and TRBJ1-2, with 7 bases aligning to TRBD1. The CDR3 consists of 13 residues. The V gene's germline CDR1 is SGHDT and CDR2 YYEEEE. Trimming at V came to 2 bases and at J to 8 bases, leaving 6 bases not matched to a gene. The DNA of the CDR3 is TGTGCCAGCAGCTTATACAGGGGACCAGGCTACACCTTC. It translates to CASSLYRGPGYTF.

Only a few counts were recorded for this clonotype. V gene TRBV4-3 combines with J gene TRBJ1-5; D gene uncertain. Germline CDR1 reads LGHNA; CDR2 reads YSLEER. CDR3 length equals 13 residues. The V end was cut by 0 bases, the J end by 9 bases, with 9 bases between. The CDR3 DNA follows: TGCGCCAGCAGCCAAGAGTTGGCGGGGCCCCAGCATTTT. Amino acids: CASSQELAGPQHF.